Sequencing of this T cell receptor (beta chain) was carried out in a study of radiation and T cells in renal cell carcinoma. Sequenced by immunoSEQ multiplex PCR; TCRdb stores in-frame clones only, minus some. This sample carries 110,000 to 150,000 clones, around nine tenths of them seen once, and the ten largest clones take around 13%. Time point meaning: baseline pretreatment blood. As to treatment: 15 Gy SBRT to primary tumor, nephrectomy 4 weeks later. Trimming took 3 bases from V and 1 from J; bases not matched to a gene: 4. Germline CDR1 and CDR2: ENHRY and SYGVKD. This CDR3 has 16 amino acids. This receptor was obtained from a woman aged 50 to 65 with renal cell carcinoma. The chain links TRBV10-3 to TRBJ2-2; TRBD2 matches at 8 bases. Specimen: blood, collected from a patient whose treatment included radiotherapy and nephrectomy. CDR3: CAISEGLALNTGELFF. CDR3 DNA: TGTGCCATCAGTGAAGGACTAGCCTTGAACACCGGGGAGCTGTTTTTT.